This T cell receptor beta chain comes out of a study of beta chain features in type 1 diabetes. Every bit of the isolated RNA underwent reverse transcription, so sequencing read expressed TCRB transcripts. Clones were sequenced by immunoSEQ multiplex PCR, and TCRdb holds only the in-frame ones, with some missing. The sample lists about 150,000 clones, around 10% occurring once. The CDR3 covers 14 residues. Deletions cut 2 bases from V and 4 bases from J, with 11 bases between. From germline, CDR1 is SGHRS and CDR2 YFSETQ. The rearrangement links TRBV5-1 to TRBJ2-3, with D possibly being TRBD1 (6 bases). The source material was central memory CD4+ T cells from blood. This receptor was obtained from a man in his late teens or twenties in good health. The CDR3 region has the DNA TGCGCCAGCAGCTTTGGACAGTTGGCAGATACGCAGTATTTT. Protein sequence: CASSFGQLADTQYF.